These T cell receptor beta chains were read from a single sample in a study of cytomegalovirus exposure and HLA in healthy donors. Assay: immunoSEQ multiplex PCR; the TCRdb copy retains only in-frame clones and omits some. The sample contains about 190,000 clones, roughly 81% of which appear only once. Sequences were obtained from PBMCs. The receptors derive from a woman aged 25 to 39 in good health and CMV-seropositive. CDR3s include the opening cysteine and the closing phenylalanine or tryptophan. The D gene is left open where the match is weak. Size values are once, few and many counts, or a class for expanded clones, and some rows have none.

TRBV5-6	TRBJ1-1	NA	NA	12	TGTGCCAGCAGCTTGGCGTATTCTGAAGCTTTCTTT	CASSLAYSEAFF
TRBV21-1	TRBJ1-4	NA	few	14	TGTGCCAGCAGCAAAGCAGGGACACGGGAAAAACTGTTTTTT	CASSKAGTREKLFF
TRBV5-5	TRBJ1-5	TRBD1	NA	16	TGTGCCAGCAGCCGAGAAGGGGGCCGGGGCAATCAGCCCCAGCATTTT	CASSREGGRGNQPQHF
TRBV7-9	TRBJ2-5	TRBD2	once	17	TGTTCCAGCAGCCTAATGGGGACTAGCGGGCTCCAAGAGACCCAGTACTTC	CSSSLMGTSGLQETQYF
TRBV27	TRBJ2-1	NA	once	18	TGTGCCAGCAGTTTATCCCTAGCAGAAAGAATCACCGGGAATGAGCAGTTCTTC	CASSLSLAERITGNEQFF
TRBV6-5	TRBJ2-1	NA	NA	14	TGTGCCAGCAGCACTAGCATTGGTGACAATGAGCAGTTCTTC	CASSTSIGDNEQFF
TRBV2	TRBJ2-3	NA	NA	15	TGTGCCAGCAGTTTAGAGGCAGGGCCCACAGATACGCAGTATTTT	CASSLEAGPTDTQYF
TRBV6-1	TRBJ1-2	NA	few	15	TGTGCCAGCAGCGGGACTGGACCAGTCAACTATGGCTACACCTTC	CASSGTGPVNYGYTF
TRBV28	TRBJ2-3	TRBD1	NA	12	TGTGCCAGCAGTTTGGGGACAGATTCTTGGGGGTTT	CASSLGTDSWGF
TRBV2	TRBJ1-2	TRBD1	NA	14	TGTGCCAGCAGCTGGGACAGGGCGAGGTATGGCTACACCTTC	CASSWDRARYGYTF
TRBV5-1	TRBJ2-7	TRBD2	NA	15	TGCGCCAGCAGCTTGAAGGTAGCGGGTACCTACGAGCAGTACTTC	CASSLKVAGTYEQYF
TRBV7-9	TRBJ2-2	NA	once	14	TGTGCCAGCAGCCAGGTTTCGAACACCGGGGAGCTGTTTTTT	CASSQVSNTGELFF
TRBV7-9	TRBJ2-7	NA	NA	13	TGTGCCAGCAGCTTACAGGATTCCTACGAGCAGTACTTC	CASSLQDSYEQYF
TRBV5-6	TRBJ2-1	TRBD2	NA	14	TGTGCCAGCAGCTTGTGGTTAGCGGGAAATGAGCAGTTCTTC	CASSLWLAGNEQFF
TRBV6-1	TRBJ2-5	TRBD2	once	15	TGTGCCAGCTCTTCTTCCGCGGGGGGCGGCGAGACCCAGTACTTC	CASSSSAGGGETQYF
TRBV28	TRBJ2-7	NA	few	13	TGTGCCAGCATCCCCCGAGGGGGCTACGAGCAGTACTTC	CASIPRGGYEQYF
TRBV4-2	TRBJ2-4	TRBD2	NA	19	TGTGCCAGCAGCCAAGAGCGGCGGGAGCTCTTAAGGGCCAAAAACATTCAGTACTTC	CASSQERRELLRAKNIQYF
TRBV30	TRBJ2-5	TRBD2	NA	17	TGTGCCTGGAGGCCCGGGACTAGCGGGAGGAACCAAGAGACCCAGTACTTC	CAWRPGTSGRNQETQYF
TRBV10-3	TRBJ2-7	TRBD1	NA	15	TGTGCCATCAGAGCGACAGGGGGCGACTTTTACGAGCAGTACTTC	CAIRATGGDFYEQYF
TRBV6-5	TRBJ2-5	NA	NA	14	TGTGCCAGCAGAGGACAGGCCCGGGGGGAGACCCAGTACTTC	CASRGQARGETQYF
TRBV29-1	TRBJ2-7	NA	NA	11	TGCAGCGTTGAGGGGGGAAGTAGGCAGTACTTC	CSVEGGSRQYF
TRBV11-2	TRBJ2-2	NA	NA	17	TGTGCCAGCAGCTCGTGGCGGCGGGGGCTGACTACCGGGGAGCTGTTTTTT	CASSSWRRGLTTGELFF
TRBV7-2	TRBJ2-2	TRBD1	NA	14	TGTGCAACGAGACAGGGCAGAGGCACCGGGGAGCTGTTTTTT	CATRQGRGTGELFF
TRBV7-2	TRBJ1-3	NA	NA	13	TGTGCCAGCAGCTTTCTCCGGGGAAACACCATATATTTT	CASSFLRGNTIYF
TRBV10-2	TRBJ2-1	TRBD1	NA	13	TGCGCCAAGGGACAGGTCCTTGGGAATGAGCAGTTCTTC	CAKGQVLGNEQFF
TRBV9	TRBJ2-1	TRBD1	NA	15	TGTGCCAGCAGCGCCTCTCCGGGACAGGGGAATGAGCAGTTCTTC	CASSASPGQGNEQFF
TRBV4-1	TRBJ2-1	NA	few	16	TGCGCCAGCAGCCAGGAGGGGGGGACATTCTACAATGAGCAGTTCTTC	CASSQEGGTFYNEQFF
TRBV7-2	TRBJ2-1	NA	once	15	TGTGCCACCCTCCTCCGATCGGGACTTCCAAATGAGCAGTTCTTC	CATLLRSGLPNEQFF
TRBV2	TRBJ1-1	TRBD1	few	15	TGTGCCAGCAGGAGGGACAGGGGGATGAACACTGAAGCTTTCTTT	CASRRDRGMNTEAFF
TRBV2	TRBJ2-5	TRBD1	NA	14	TGTGCCAGCAGTGGGGACAGGGCGTGGGAGACCCAGTACTTC	CASSGDRAWETQYF
TRBV7-6	TRBJ1-4	TRBD1	NA	15	TGTGCCAGCAGCCCCCTTGGGGGACAGGGAGAAAAACTGTTTTTT	CASSPLGGQGEKLFF
TRBV19	TRBJ2-7	TRBD1	few	12	TGTGCCAGTAGTGGACAGGGGGCAGAGCAGTACTTC	CASSGQGAEQYF
TRBV19	TRBJ2-5	TRBD2	few	14	TGTGCCAGTAGCGAACTAGCGGAGCAAGAGACCCAGTACTTC	CASSELAEQETQYF
TRBV5-4	TRBJ2-7	TRBD2	NA	14	TGTGCCAGCAGCTTTGGGACTAGCGGCTACGAGCAGTACTTC	CASSFGTSGYEQYF
TRBV25-1	TRBJ2-2	NA	NA	14	TGTGCCAGCAGTGCTAGCGTAAGGGCCGGGGAGCTGTTTTTT	CASSASVRAGELFF
TRBV5-1	TRBJ1-4	NA	NA	15	TGCGCCAGCAGCTTGGGGGGGCCCAAGGAAGAAAAACTGTTTTTT	CASSLGGPKEEKLFF
TRBV6-5	TRBJ2-7	TRBD2	NA	14	TGTGCCAGCAGAACTAGCGGGAGCAGTTACGAGCAGTACTTC	CASRTSGSSYEQYF
TRBV2	TRBJ2-3	TRBD1	NA	14	TGTGCCAGCAAGAGCGAACAGGGGGCAGATACGCAGTATTTT	CASKSEQGADTQYF
TRBV6-6	TRBJ2-1	NA	NA	13	TGTGCCGCCTCAGGTGGGGGGATGGCTGAGCAGTTCTTC	CAASGGGMAEQFF
TRBV5-1	TRBJ1-1	NA	NA	13	TGCGCCAGCAGCTTGACTCGGGAAAGTGAAGCTTTCTTT	CASSLTRESEAFF
TRBV7-2	TRBJ1-5	NA	few	15	TGTGCCAGCAGCTTCCAGGGTATGAGCAATCAGCCCCAGCATTTT	CASSFQGMSNQPQHF
TRBV12-2	TRBJ2-1	NA	NA	18	TGTGCAAGTCGCCCTGCCCCGAGACTTAGCGGGAGAGAGGATGAGCAGTTCTTC	CASRPAPRLSGREDEQFF
TRBV10-2	TRBJ2-3	NA	NA	15	TGCGCCAGCAGTGGGGCAGCTACCACCACAGATACGCAGTATTTT	CASSGAATTTDTQYF
TRBV6-1	TRBJ2-7	NA	NA	14	TGTGCCAGCACCCCTAGGGAGGAGTCCAGCGAGCAGTACTTC	CASTPREESSEQYF
TRBV14	TRBJ1-4	NA	NA	15	TGTGCCAGCAGCCAAGTACAGGGTCCTAATGAAAAACTGTTTTTT	CASSQVQGPNEKLFF
TRBV28	TRBJ2-7	TRBD1	NA	13	TGTGCCACCAGGACAGGGGGTATCTACGAGCAGTACTTC	CATRTGGIYEQYF
TRBV5-1	TRBJ2-4	TRBD2	NA	16	TGCGCCAGCAGCTTGACTAGCGGGAGGTCCAAAAACATTCAGTACTTC	CASSLTSGRSKNIQYF
TRBV11-2	TRBJ2-3	NA	NA	14	TGTGCCAGCAGCTTATTCGGGGTAGGCGGTACGCAGTATTTT	CASSLFGVGGTQYF
TRBV2	TRBJ1-1	NA	NA	15	TGTGCCAGCAGTGAATTCCCGGTTTTCTCCACTGAAGCTTTCTTT	CASSEFPVFSTEAFF
TRBV19	TRBJ2-7	NA	NA	14	TGTGCCAGTAGTACGCCGGGGACTTCTTACGAGCAGTACTTC	CASSTPGTSYEQYF